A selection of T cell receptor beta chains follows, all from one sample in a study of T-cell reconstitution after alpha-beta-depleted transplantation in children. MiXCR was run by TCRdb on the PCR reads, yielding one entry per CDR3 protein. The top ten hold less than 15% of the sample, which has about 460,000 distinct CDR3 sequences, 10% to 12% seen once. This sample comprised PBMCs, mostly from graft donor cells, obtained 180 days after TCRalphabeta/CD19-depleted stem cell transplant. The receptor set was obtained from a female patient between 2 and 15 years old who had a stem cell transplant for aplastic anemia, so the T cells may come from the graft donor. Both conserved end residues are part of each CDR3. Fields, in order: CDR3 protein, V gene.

CASSRGTSGRIVEQYF,TRBV7-6
CASSLAGVKVHNEQFF,TRBV19
CASSPLPTRDTYEQYF,TRBV7-9
CASSVGRETQYF,TRBV2
CASSLGQLNIQYF,TRBV28
CASSLPVYGTGNEKLFF,TRBV4-1
CASRQLAGDGYEQYF,TRBV3-1
CSASSVSKANYGYTF,TRBV20-1
CASRLGLGQETQYF,TRBV7-9
CASSIQGTGSNQPQHF,TRBV19
CASSLALGMRTGELFF,TRBV7-2
CASSQRQSSYNEQFF,TRBV7-2
CASSPPGTKYEQYF,TRBV18
CASSSEETAVGTDTQYF,TRBV5-1
CAISRTGEETQYF,TRBV10-3
CASSPAYEQYF,TRBV7-2
CCAKRSGTGHQPQHF,TRBV20-1
CASSQAPTGRTGELFF,TRBV4-3
CASSRNRGLNTEAFF,TRBV5-1
CASNLGQANEQYF,TRBV28
CASSGRLASSYNEQFF,TRBV7-2
CSAPGQGVSVIQYF,TRBV20-1
CASSPGQDLRWGANVLTF,TRBV25-1
CASSQVIAGGLAGELFF,TRBV4-3
CASSLTWREEQFF,TRBV7-2
CSARDRGRGTDTQYF,TRBV20-1
CASRTQGMETQYF,TRBV5-4
CASSPAFDRGNEQYF,TRBV28
CASSFTARNQPQHF,TRBV12-3/TRBV12-4
CSVGQFNEKLFF,TRBV29-1
CASSPYRAGVYEQYF,TRBV7-2
CASYRTGGIAYNEQFF,TRBV18
CSATRTSGRGEQFF,TRBV20-1
CASSFKGLAGGLGETQYF,TRBV5-1
CSVTNRGGYTF,TRBV29-1
CASSSPGSRELFF,TRBV11-3
CASSLIAAGGPYNEQFF,TRBV5-1
CASSPLLGGPGELFF,TRBV14
CASSIPGLASETQYF,TRBV12-3/TRBV12-4
CASSPTRGQTGTDTQYF,TRBV18
CASSLTGGKGTDTQYF,TRBV11-1
CASSGTGTTGELFF,TRBV6-1
CSARIWDRDDIQYF,TRBV20-1
CASSFGNTGELFF,TRBV5-6
CSARSGGSSSYNEQFF,TRBV20-1
CASSYGDASYNEQFF,TRBV6-5
CASNLWPLSSYNEQFF,TRBV6-2/TRBV6-3
CATSDPGQGVETQYF,TRBV24-1
CASSQDAGEVPPYEQYF,TRBV14
CASSQPRGGSSADTQYF,TRBV4-3
CASSAAPPGLAGSYEQYF,TRBV7-3
CASSPWTGANYGYTF,TRBV7-2
CASSEYTWVNTEAFF,TRBV25-1
CASSLTGQGTEAFF,TRBV3-1
CAISVRQGAREQFF,TRBV10-3
CASSQFRNTQYF,TRBV3-1
CSARDQQETQYF,TRBV20-1
CASSYSIGLAGPNTGELFF,TRBV6-5